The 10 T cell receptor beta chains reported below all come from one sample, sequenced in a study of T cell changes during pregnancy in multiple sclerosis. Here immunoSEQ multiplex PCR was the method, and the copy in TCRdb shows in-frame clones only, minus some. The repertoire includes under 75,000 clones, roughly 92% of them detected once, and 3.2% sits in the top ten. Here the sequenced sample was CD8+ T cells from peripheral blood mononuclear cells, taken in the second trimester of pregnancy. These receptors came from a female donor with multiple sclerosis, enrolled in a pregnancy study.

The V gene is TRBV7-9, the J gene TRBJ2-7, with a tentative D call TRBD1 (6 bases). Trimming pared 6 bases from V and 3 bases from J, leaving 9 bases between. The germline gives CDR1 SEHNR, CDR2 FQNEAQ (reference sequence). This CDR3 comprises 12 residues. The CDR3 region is CASRGARYEQYF. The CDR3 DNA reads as TGTGCCAGCAGGGGGGCGCGCTACGAGCAGTACTTC.

The CDR3 region is CASSEADPGLVYEQYF. CDR3 DNA: TGTGCCAGCAGTGAAGCCGACCCTGGACTAGTTTACGAGCAGTACTTC. The J gene is TRBJ2-7, the V gene TRBV2, with 7 bases matching TRBD2. The CDR3 is made up of 16 amino acids. V lost 0 bases and J lost 4; bases outside the gene matches: 9. Germline V gene sequence: CDR1 SNHLY, CDR2 FYNNEI.

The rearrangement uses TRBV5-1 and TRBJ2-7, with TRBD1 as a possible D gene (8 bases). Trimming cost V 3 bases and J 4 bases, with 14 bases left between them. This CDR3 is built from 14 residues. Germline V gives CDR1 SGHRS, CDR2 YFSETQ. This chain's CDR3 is CASSWGGQAYEQYF. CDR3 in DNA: TGCGCCAGCAGCTGGGGGGGACAGGCTTACGAGCAGTACTTC.

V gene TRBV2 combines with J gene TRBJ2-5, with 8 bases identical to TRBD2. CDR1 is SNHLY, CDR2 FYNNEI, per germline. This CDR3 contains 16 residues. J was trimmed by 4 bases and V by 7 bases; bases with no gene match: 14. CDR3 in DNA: TGTGCCAGCATTCCGGGACTAGGACCATCTCGAGAGACCCAGTACTTC. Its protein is CASIPGLGPSRETQYF.

The CDR3 loop is CASSLPGGTDTQYF. CDR3 coding DNA: TGTGCCAGCAGCTTACCGGGCGGGACAGATACGCAGTATTTT. This chain connects TRBV11-2 to TRBJ2-3, with D possibly TRBD2 on 5 matching bases. CDR3 length: 14 residues. V was cut by 2 bases and J by 3 bases, with 9 bases left in between. CDR1 is SGHAT and CDR2 is FQNNGV in the germline V gene.

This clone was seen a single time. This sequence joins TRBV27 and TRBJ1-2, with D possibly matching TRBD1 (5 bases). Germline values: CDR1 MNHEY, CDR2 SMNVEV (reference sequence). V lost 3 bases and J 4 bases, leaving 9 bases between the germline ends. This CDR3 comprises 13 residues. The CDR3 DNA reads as TGTGCCAGCAGTTTTCAGGGTGGCTATGGCTACACCTTC. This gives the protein CASSFQGGYGYTF.

The CDR3 DNA is TGTGCCAGCAGTTTAGCTGCAGGGGAGGGAAACACCATATATTTT. Residues: CASSLAAGEGNTIYF. The rearrangement joins TRBV27 to TRBJ1-3, with D perhaps TRBD1 (6 bases). Germline V CDR1 and CDR2: MNHEY, SMNVEV (reference sequence). The CDR3 totals 15 residues. Trimming stripped 2 bases from V and 4 bases from J, with 12 bases between.

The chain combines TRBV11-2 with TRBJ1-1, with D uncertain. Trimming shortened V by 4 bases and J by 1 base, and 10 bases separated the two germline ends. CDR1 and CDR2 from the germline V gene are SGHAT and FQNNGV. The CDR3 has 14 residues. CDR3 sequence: CASSSLYKNTEAFF. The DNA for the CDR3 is TGTGCCAGCAGCTCCTTATATAAGAACACTGAAGCTTTCTTT.

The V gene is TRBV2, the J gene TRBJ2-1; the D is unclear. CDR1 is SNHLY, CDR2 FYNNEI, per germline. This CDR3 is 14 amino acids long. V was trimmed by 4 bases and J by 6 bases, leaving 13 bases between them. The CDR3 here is CASSVPGRGNEQFF. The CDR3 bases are TGTGCCAGCAGTGTTCCCGGTCGAGGCAATGAGCAGTTCTTC.

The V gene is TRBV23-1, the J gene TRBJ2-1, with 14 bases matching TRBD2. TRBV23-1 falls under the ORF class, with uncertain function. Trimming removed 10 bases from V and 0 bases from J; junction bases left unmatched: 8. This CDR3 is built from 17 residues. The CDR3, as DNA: TGCGCCACGACCGGGACTAGCGGGAGTAGCTCCTACAATGAGCAGTTCTTC. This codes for CATTGTSGSSSYNEQFF.